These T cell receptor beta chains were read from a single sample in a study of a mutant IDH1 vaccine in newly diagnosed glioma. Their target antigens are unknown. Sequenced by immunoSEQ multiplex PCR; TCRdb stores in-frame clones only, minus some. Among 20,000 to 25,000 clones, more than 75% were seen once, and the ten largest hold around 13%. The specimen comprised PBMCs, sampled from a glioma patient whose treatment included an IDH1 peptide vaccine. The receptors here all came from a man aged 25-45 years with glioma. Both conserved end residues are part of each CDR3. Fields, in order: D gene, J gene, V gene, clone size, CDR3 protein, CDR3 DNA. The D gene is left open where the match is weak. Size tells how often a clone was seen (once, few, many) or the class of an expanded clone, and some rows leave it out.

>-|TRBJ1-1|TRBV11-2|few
CASSSSHRNTEAFF
TGTGCCAGCAGCTCTAGTCATCGGAACACTGAAGCTTTCTTT
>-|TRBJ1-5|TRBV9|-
CASSKGTAYNQPQHF
TGTGCCAGCAGCAAAGGTACAGCTTATAATCAGCCCCAGCATTTT
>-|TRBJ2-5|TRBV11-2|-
CASSFGGTQETQYF
TGTGCCAGCAGCTTTGGTGGGACCCAAGAGACCCAGTACTTC
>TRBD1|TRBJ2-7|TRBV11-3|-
CASSLRTGVMYEQYF
TGTGCCAGCAGCTTAAGGACAGGGGTCATGTACGAGCAGTACTTC
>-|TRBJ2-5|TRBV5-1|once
CASSLATLGKETQYF
TGCGCCAGCAGCTTGGCGACGCTGGGGAAGGAGACCCAGTACTTC
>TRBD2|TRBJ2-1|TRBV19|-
CASSEVAGGHEQFF
TGTGCCAGTAGTGAGGTAGCGGGAGGGCATGAGCAGTTCTTC
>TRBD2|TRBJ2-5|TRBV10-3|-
CAIQPGGDRREKTQYF
TGTGCCATCCAGCCCGGGGGGGACCGAAGGGAGAAGACCCAGTACTTC
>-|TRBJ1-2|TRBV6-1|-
CASSVGGYGYTF
TGTGCCAGCTCGGTAGGGGGCTATGGCTACACCTTC
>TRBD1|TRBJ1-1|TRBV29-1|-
CSAEGQGMGTEAFF
TGCAGCGCTGAGGGACAGGGGATGGGGACTGAAGCTTTCTTT
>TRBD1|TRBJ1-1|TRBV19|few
CAIRGPYTEAFF
TGTGCCATCAGGGGGCCATACACTGAAGCTTTCTTT
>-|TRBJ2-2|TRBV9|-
CASSVAGLPRWGTGELFF
TGTGCCAGCAGCGTCGCGGGGCTGCCCCGATGGGGTACCGGGGAGCTGTTTTTT
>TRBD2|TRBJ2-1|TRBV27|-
CASSFLGLGNEQFF
TGTGCCAGCAGTTTCCTCGGACTAGGCAATGAGCAGTTCTTC
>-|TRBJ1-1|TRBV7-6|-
CASSLAAGTNTEAFF
TGTGCCAGCAGCTTAGCAGCAGGAACGAACACTGAAGCTTTCTTT
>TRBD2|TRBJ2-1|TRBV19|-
CASTAGTSAYNEQFF
TGTGCCAGTACTGCCGGGACTAGCGCGTACAATGAGCAGTTCTTC
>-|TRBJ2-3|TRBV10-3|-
CAIDSAVSTDTQYF
TGTGCCATCGATTCAGCGGTTAGCACAGATACGCAGTATTTT
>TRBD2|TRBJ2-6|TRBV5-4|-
CASSLPSGRARGANVLTF
TGTGCCAGCAGCTTGCCTAGCGGGCGTGCCCGGGGGGCCAACGTCCTGACTTTC
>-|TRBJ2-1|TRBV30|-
CAWSWGLFSDEQFF
TGTGCCTGGTCATGGGGACTTTTTAGCGATGAGCAGTTCTTC
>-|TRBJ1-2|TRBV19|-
CASSMGQGSGYTF
TGTGCCAGTAGTATGGGCCAGGGTAGTGGCTACACCTTC
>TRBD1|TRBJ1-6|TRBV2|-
CASKGAGSGSPLHF
TGTGCCAGCAAGGGGGCAGGGAGTGGGTCACCCCTCCACTTT
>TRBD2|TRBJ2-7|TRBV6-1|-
CATMLREGYEQYF
TGTGCCACCATGCTCAGGGAGGGCTACGAGCAGTACTTC
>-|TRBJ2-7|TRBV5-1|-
CASSLDLGSYYEQYF
TGCGCCAGCAGCTTGGACCTCGGCAGCTACTACGAGCAGTACTTC
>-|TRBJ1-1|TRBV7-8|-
CASSLSLMNTEAFF
TGTGCCAGCAGCTTATCTTTAATGAACACTGAAGCTTTCTTT
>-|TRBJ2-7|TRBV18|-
CASSPSGGHEQYF
TGTGCCAGCTCGCCTTCCGGGGGACACGAGCAGTACTTC
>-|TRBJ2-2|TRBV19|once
CASSLGVNTGELFF
TGTGCCAGTAGTTTGGGCGTGAACACCGGGGAGCTGTTTTTT
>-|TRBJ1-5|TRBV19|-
CASSAIGGANQPQHF
TGTGCCAGTAGCGCGATTGGAGGGGCCAATCAGCCCCAGCATTTT
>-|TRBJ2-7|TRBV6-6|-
CASSLHQTRYYEQYF
TGTGCCAGCAGTCTTCACCAGACACGCTACTACGAGCAGTACTTC
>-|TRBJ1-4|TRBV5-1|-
CASSKLRYSDATNEKLFF
TGCGCCAGCAGCAAACTGCGATATTCAGACGCAACTAATGAAAAACTGTTTTTT
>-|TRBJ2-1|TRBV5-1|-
CASSLGTGRDNEQFF
TGCGCCAGCAGCTTGGGTACGGGACGGGACAATGAGCAGTTCTTC
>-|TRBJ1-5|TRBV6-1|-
CASSEVAGRNQPQHF
TGTGCCAGCAGTGAGGTCGCGGGTCGTAATCAGCCCCAGCATTTT
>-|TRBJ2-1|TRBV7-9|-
CASSPLGARNEQFF
TGTGCCAGCAGCCCCCTCGGGGCTAGGAATGAGCAGTTCTTC
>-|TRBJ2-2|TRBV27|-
CASSLYRRPDTGELFF
TGTGCCAGCAGTTTATATCGCCGCCCGGACACCGGGGAGCTGTTTTTT
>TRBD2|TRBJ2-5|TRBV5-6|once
CASSPTAGGWETQYF
TGTGCCAGCAGCCCCACAGCGGGAGGGTGGGAGACCCAGTACTTC
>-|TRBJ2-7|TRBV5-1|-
CASSLFVAYEQYF
TGCGCCAGCAGCTTGTTTGTAGCCTACGAGCAGTACTTC
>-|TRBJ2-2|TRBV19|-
CASTLTANTGELFF
TGTGCCAGTACCCTAACAGCTAACACCGGGGAGCTGTTTTTT
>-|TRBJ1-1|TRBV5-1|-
CASSFANTEAFF
TGCGCCAGCAGCTTCGCGAACACTGAAGCTTTCTTT
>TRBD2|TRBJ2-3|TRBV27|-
CASSPTGTSGTDTQYF
TGTGCCAGCAGTCCGACCGGGACTAGCGGAACAGATACGCAGTATTTT
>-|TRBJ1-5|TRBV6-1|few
CASSEWGNQPQHF
TGTGCCAGCAGTGAATGGGGGAATCAGCCCCAGCATTTT
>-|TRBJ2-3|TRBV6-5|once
CASSYLLKDTQYF
TGTGCCAGCAGTTACTTATTAAAAGATACGCAGTATTTT
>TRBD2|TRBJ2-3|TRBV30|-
CAWSDISGRSDTQYF
TGTGCCTGGAGTGATATTAGCGGGAGGTCAGATACGCAGTATTTT
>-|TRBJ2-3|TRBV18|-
CASSPPLRLSSTDTQYF
TGTGCCAGCTCACCACCCCTACGGCTGTCTAGCACAGATACGCAGTATTTT
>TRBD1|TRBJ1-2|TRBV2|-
CARGFGSGGSYGYTF
TGTGCCAGGGGCTTTGGGTCAGGGGGGTCCTATGGCTACACCTTC
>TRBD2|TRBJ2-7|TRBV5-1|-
CASSLGGSSYEQYF
TGCGCCAGCAGCTTAGGCGGGAGCTCCTACGAGCAGTACTTC
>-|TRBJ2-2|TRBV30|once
CAWSVSLRLGNTGELFF
TGTGCCTGGAGTGTGTCCCTTCGGTTGGGGAACACCGGGGAGCTGTTTTTT
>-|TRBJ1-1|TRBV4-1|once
CASSLGRRVLNTEAFF
TGCGCCAGCAGCCTAGGGAGGCGGGTTTTGAACACTGAAGCTTTCTTT
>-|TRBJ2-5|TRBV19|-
CASRTDQANRETQYF
TGTGCCAGTAGAACCGACCAGGCAAACCGGGAGACCCAGTACTTC
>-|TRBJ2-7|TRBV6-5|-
CASSKAGEQYF
TGTGCCAGCAGTAAAGCGGGTGAGCAGTACTTC
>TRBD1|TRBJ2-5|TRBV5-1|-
CASSPYPRTGETQYF
TGCGCCAGCAGCCCCTACCCCCGGACAGGGGAGACCCAGTACTTC
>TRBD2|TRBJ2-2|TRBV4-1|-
CASSPRWTSGRGTGELFF
TGCGCCAGCAGTCCAAGGTGGACTAGCGGGAGAGGAACCGGGGAGCTGTTTTTT
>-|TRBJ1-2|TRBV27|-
CASSKLPGTTNYGYTF
TGTGCCAGCAGTAAACTACCCGGGACAACTAACTATGGCTACACCTTC
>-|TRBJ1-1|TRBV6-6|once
CASSPLTLTEAFF
TGTGCCAGCAGTCCCCTGACCCTTACCGAAGCTTTCTTT
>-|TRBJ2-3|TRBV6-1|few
CASEGAPWDTQYF
TGTGCCAGCGAGGGAGCCCCGTGGGATACGCAGTATTTT
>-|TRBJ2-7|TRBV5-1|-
CASSEGHPSSYEQYF
TGCGCCAGCAGCGAAGGACACCCGAGCTCCTACGAGCAGTACTTC
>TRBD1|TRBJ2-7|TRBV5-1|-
CASSLGTVSYEQYF
TGCGCCAGCAGCCTTGGGACAGTCTCCTACGAGCAGTACTTC
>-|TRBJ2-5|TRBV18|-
CASSPTMETQYF
TGTGCCAGCTCGCCTACAATGGAGACCCAGTACTTC
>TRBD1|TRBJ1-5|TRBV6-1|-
CASRKDRLAQHF
TGTGCCAGCAGAAAGGACAGGTTGGCCCAGCATTTT
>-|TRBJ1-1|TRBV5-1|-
CASRGYTEAFF
TGCGCCAGCAGGGGGTACACTGAAGCTTTCTTT
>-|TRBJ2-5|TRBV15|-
CATSRGLGGETQYF
TGTGCCACCAGCAGAGGACTAGGGGGAGAGACCCAGTACTTC
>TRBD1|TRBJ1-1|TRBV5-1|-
CASSYGQGVRTEAFF
TGCGCCAGCAGCTACGGACAGGGGGTGAGGACTGAAGCTTTCTTT
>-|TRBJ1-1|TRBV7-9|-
CASSLGGSEAFF
TGTGCCAGCAGCTTAGGCGGGTCTGAAGCTTTCTTT
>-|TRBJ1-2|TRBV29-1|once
CSVSGGEGYGYTF
TGCAGCGTTTCCGGAGGGGAGGGCTATGGCTACACCTTC